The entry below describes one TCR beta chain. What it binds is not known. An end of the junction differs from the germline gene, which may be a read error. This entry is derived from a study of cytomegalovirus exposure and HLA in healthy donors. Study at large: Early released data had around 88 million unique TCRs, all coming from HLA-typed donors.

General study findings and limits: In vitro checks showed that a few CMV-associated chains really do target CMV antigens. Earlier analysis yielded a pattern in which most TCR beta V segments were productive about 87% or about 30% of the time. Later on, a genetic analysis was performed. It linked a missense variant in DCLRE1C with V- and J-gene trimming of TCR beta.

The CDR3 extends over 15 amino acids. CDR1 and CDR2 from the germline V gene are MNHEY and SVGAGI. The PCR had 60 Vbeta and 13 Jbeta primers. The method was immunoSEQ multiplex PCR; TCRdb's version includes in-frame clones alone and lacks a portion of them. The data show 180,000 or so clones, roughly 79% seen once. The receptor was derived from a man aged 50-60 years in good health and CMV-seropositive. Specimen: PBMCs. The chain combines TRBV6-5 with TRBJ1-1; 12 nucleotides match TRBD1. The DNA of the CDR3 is TGTGCCAGCAGTTACGAGTCGGGACAGGGGGCAAAGATGCTCTTT. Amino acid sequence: CASSYESGQGAKMLF.